This T cell receptor beta chain stems from a study of cytomegalovirus exposure and HLA in healthy donors. Study-level results: Analysis performed later found more than 15,000 TCR beta sequences associated with HLA alleles at 0.05 false discovery rate.

The CDR3 consists of 16 residues. The germline V gene encodes CDR1 SGHRS and CDR2 YFSETQ. J was trimmed by 1 base and V by 4 bases; bases with no gene match: 4. PCR primers comprised 60 Vbeta and 13 Jbeta primers. TCRdb's copy holds only in-frame clones and misses some; the assay was immunoSEQ multiplex PCR. This table holds about 140,000 clones, over 75% found once. In regard to this clone: Its antigen is still unknown.

The chain carries TRBV5-1 and TRBJ2-2, with 10 nucleotides matching TRBD1. Sequences were obtained from PBMCs. This receptor was identified in a woman aged 40 to 50 in good health and CMV-seronegative. CDR3 DNA sequence: TGCGCCAGCAGCCGGGACAGGGGAGGGAACACCGGGGAGCTGTTTTTT. Protein: CASSRDRGGNTGELFF.